The 5 T cell receptor beta chains below were found in one sample sequenced in a study of blood T cell repertoires in COVID-19. Assay used: immunoSEQ multiplex PCR; TCRdb lists only in-frame clones, some missing. The sample holds about 240,000 clones, about four fifths seen once. The specimen sequenced was peripheral blood. Receptors were obtained from a woman in her late teens or twenties with acute or convalescent COVID-19.

The chain uses TRBV5-6 and TRBJ1-3; TRBD1 agrees at 11 bases. V trimming: 2 bases; J trimming: 4 bases; junction bases outside the gene matches: 8. Per germline, CDR1 SGHDT and CDR2 YYEEEE. CDR3 length: 17 residues. CDR3 sequence reads: CASSLFGGQGAGNTIYF. The CDR3 nucleotides are TGTGCCAGCAGCTTATTTGGAGGACAGGGGGCCGGAAACACCATATATTTT.

The chain employs TRBV3-1 (or the pseudogene TRBV3-2) and TRBJ2-7, with 15 positions matching TRBD2. V shed 3 bases and J 6 bases; nucleotides not matched to a gene: 3. Germline CDR1 is LGHDT and CDR2 is YNNKEL (reference sequence). This CDR3 contains 15 residues. The CDR3 loop is CASSHGLAGGSEQYF. The CDR3 bases are TGTGCCAGCAGCCACGGACTAGCGGGAGGGAGCGAGCAGTACTTC.

This clone came up once. This chain uses TRBV29-1 with TRBJ2-5, with D possibly matching TRBD1 (6 bases). The CDR3 totals 12 residues. The germline V and J ends were trimmed by 7 bases and 1 base, with 10 bases remaining between them. Germline V gives CDR1 SQVTM, CDR2 ANQGSEA. CDR3 sequence reads: CSAGQFQETQYF. As DNA, the CDR3 is TGCAGCGCTGGACAGTTCCAAGAGACCCAGTACTTC.

The chain uses TRBV9 and TRBJ1-1; 10 positions match TRBD1. V shed 3 bases, J shed 1 base, and the junction held 12 bases outside the gene matches. CDR3 length equals 18 residues. The V gene's germline CDR1 is SGDLS and CDR2 YYNGEE. In DNA, the CDR3 is TGTGCCAGCAGCGAGGCCCCGATAGACAGGGGGCGGAACACTGAAGCTTTCTTT. It encodes CASSEAPIDRGRNTEAFF.

The V gene is TRBV3-1 (or the pseudogene TRBV3-2), the J gene TRBJ2-1; tentatively, D is TRBD2 (5 bases). The germline CDR1 and CDR2 sequences are LGHDT and YNNKEL (reference sequence). Trimming took 3 bases from V and 0 from J, leaving 12 bases between them. This CDR3 has 16 residues. CDR3 coding DNA: TGTGCCAGCAGCCAGGGTGGGAGTCTCTCCTACAATGAGCAGTTCTTC. It codes for CASSQGGSLSYNEQFF.